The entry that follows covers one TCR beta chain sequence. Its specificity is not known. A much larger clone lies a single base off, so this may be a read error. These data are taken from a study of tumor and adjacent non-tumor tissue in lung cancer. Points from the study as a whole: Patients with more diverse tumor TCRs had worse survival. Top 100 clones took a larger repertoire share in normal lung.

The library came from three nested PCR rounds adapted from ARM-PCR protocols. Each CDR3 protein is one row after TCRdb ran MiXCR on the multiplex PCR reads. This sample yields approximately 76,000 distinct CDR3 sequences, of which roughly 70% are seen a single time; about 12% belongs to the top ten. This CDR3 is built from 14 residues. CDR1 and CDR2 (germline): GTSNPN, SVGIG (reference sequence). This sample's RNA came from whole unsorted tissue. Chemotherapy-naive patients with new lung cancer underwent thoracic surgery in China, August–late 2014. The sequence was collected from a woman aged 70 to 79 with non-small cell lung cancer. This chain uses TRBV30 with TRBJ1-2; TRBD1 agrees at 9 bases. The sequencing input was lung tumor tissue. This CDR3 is CACSGDRGSLGYTF. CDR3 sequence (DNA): TGTGCCTGTAGTGGAGACAGGGGGAGCCTTGGCTACACCTTC.